This T cell receptor (beta chain) is drawn from a study of shared T cell receptors in the human thymus. The data were produced by immunoSEQ multiplex PCR, yet TCRdb's version contains in-frame clones alone and is incomplete. In the table there are approximately 400,000 clones, 95% of which are singletons. Germline assignment: CDR1 MRHNA and CDR2 SNTAGT. The V and J ends lost 5 bases and 1 base respectively, with 10 bases between them. This CDR3 comprises 14 residues. The specimen sequenced was thymocytes. This TCR was recovered from a human donor. The chain couples TRBV6-4 to TRBJ2-3; D not certain. CDR3 amino acids: CASSYEGGTDTQYF. CDR3 nucleotide sequence: TGTGCCAGCAGTTATGAAGGCGGCACAGATACGCAGTATTTT.